The T cell receptor beta chain under discussion was sequenced for a study of blood T cell repertoires in COVID-19. Study at large: Spain, Italy and the United States supplied samples that represented acute and convalescent COVID-19. Nucleic acid was either cDNA or gDNA, and it came from T cells, B-cell-depleted T cells, or PBMCs.

There are 13 residues in the CDR3. The germline V and J ends were trimmed by 4 bases and 3 bases, with 10 bases remaining between them. Germline assignment: CDR1 MNHEY and CDR2 SMNVEV (reference sequence). The protocol was immunoSEQ multiplex PCR, while the TCRdb copy is restricted to in-frame clones and leaves out a portion. The repertoire holds around 40,000 clones, around 86% seen once, with roughly 21% in the top ten. The specimen sequenced was peripheral blood. V and J are TRBV27 and TRBJ2-7; tentatively, D is TRBD2 (6 bases). This TCR was recovered from a man in his fifties or sixties with active COVID-19. CDR3 loop: CASSYGTFYEQYF. The CDR3 DNA follows: TGTGCCAGCAGTTACGGGACTTTCTACGAGCAGTACTTC.